This T cell receptor beta chain was retrieved from a study of long-term antiretroviral therapy in people with HIV. Study-level findings and limits: Diversity increased after ART yet remained lower than in transplant donor controls. Within the repertoire, clones expanded before ART were dominant at all time points.

Trimming cost V 5 bases and J 7 bases, with 5 bases left between them. The CDR3 totals 10 residues. Germline CDR1 and CDR2: MNHNY and SVGAGI (reference sequence). Sequencing used immunoSEQ v3.0 at survey level. Profiled with immunoSEQ multiplex PCR; TCRdb holds only in-frame clones, not every one. The sample contains about 39,000 clones, roughly 85% of which appear only once. On this clone itself: Its target is not known.

V gene TRBV6-6 combines with J gene TRBJ1-1, with D possibly TRBD1 on 5 matching bases. The sequence derives from a woman aged 45-65 years with HIV. This specimen consisted of unsorted PBMCs, obtained 3.1 years after starting antiretroviral therapy. CDR3 in DNA: TGTGCCAGCAGTGACAGTGAAGCTTTCTTT. It encodes CASSDSEAFF.